The present entry profiles one T cell receptor beta chain with its context. The germline V gene has CDR1 LNHDA and CDR2 SQIVND (reference sequence). CDR3 length: 14 amino acids. V lost 7 bases to trimming and J lost 7 bases, with 14 bases between them. Repertoires were generated with immunoSEQ multiplex PCR, while TCRdb's copy carries only in-frame clones and drops some. The sample records roughly 120,000 clones, around 89% being singletons. The data were obtained in a study of T cell responses to AZD1222 COVID-19 vaccine. J is TRBJ1-6 and V is TRBV19; no firm D call. This sequence was found in an adult who received the AZD1222 COVID-19 vaccine. Sequencing was performed on peripheral blood, taken 28 days after the second AZD1222 dose. This chain's CDR3 is CASTSQSKNSPLHF. For the CDR3, the DNA is TGTGCCAGTACCTCCCAGAGCAAGAATTCACCCCTCCACTTT. The variable domain in full, with the rest retrieved from reference TRBV19 and TRBJ1-6, is DGGITQSPKYLFRKEGQNVTLSCEQNLNHDAMYWYRQDPGQGLRLIYYSQIVNDFQKGDIAEGYSVSREKKESFPLTVTSAQKNPTAFYLCASTSQSKNSPLHFGNGTRLTVT.